Listed below are T cell receptor beta chains from one sample, sequenced in a study of chemoradiotherapy in HPV16-positive cancers. Repertoires were generated with immunoSEQ multiplex PCR, while TCRdb's copy carries only in-frame clones and drops some. The table lists about 24,000 clones, roughly nine tenths of them singletons, with more than 4% in the top ten. This specimen consisted of blood, obtained from a patient who underwent chemoradiotherapy. These receptors were taken from a human donor with HPV-associated anogenital cancer. Both conserved end residues are part of each CDR3. A D gene is named only where the DNA matches it firmly. Expanded clones get a size class; other rows say once, few or many, or leave the size out.

cdr3_nt cdr3_aa d_call j_call cdr3_length clone_size v_call
TGTGCCTGGAGTCGGGATAGCAATCAGCCCCAGCATTTT CAWSRDSNQPQHF . TRBJ1-5 13 . TRBV30
TGTGCCAGCAGCTTAGCGGGACCGTCCTACAATGAGCAGTTCTTC CASSLAGPSYNEQFF . TRBJ2-1 15 . TRBV7-2
TGTGCCAGTAGTCCCCCCACGGGCCACACTGAAGCTTTCTTT CASSPPTGHTEAFF . TRBJ1-1 14 . TRBV19
TGCGCCAGCAGCTTGGGGGCCCTCCGGGAGACCCAGTACTTC CASSLGALRETQYF . TRBJ2-5 14 . TRBV5-1
TGTGCCAGCAGCTCCCTCCTACTAGCGGGGAACAATGAGCAGTTCTTC CASSSLLLAGNNEQFF TRBD2 TRBJ2-1 16 . TRBV7-8
TGTGCCAGCAGCTTAGGGGTCGACGGCGATGAGCAGTTCTTC CASSLGVDGDEQFF . TRBJ2-1 14 few TRBV7-9
TGTGCCAGCAGCGTTGGGGTTGGGAGCTCCTACAATGAGCAGTTCTTC CASSVGVGSSYNEQFF . TRBJ2-1 16 . TRBV9
TGTGCCACCAGGAAGATTCCGGAGGGCTATGGCTACACCTTC CATRKIPEGYGYTF . TRBJ1-2 14 . TRBV19
TGTGCCAGCAGCTTTATTGTCGGGGTGGAGCAGTTCTTC CASSFIVGVEQFF . TRBJ2-1 13 . TRBV14
TGTGCCAGCAGCGCACAGGGGGCTAATGAAAAACTGTTTTTT CASSAQGANEKLFF TRBD1 TRBJ1-4 14 . TRBV4-2
TGCAGTGCTCAGGGCCAGCGGGAGCAGTTCTTC CSAQGQREQFF . TRBJ2-1 11 . TRBV20-1
TGTGCCAGCAGTGCTAAGACAGGGGGCTCTGGGGCCAACGTCCTGACTTTC CASSAKTGGSGANVLTF TRBD1 TRBJ2-6 17 . TRBV25-1
TGTGCCAGCAGCCTCCGGGACAGGGGGCGCGTGGCGGCCACAGATACGCAGTATTTT CASSLRDRGRVAATDTQYF TRBD1 TRBJ2-3 19 . TRBV27
TGCAGTGCTAGACTGTCCTACGAGCAGTACTTC CSARLSYEQYF . TRBJ2-7 11 . TRBV20-1
TGTGCCAGCAGTTTACTTCCTGGGAATCAGCCCCAGCATTTT CASSLLPGNQPQHF . TRBJ1-5 14 . TRBV27
TGTGCCAGCAGCTTGGTTACCGGGACAGGCTCACAAGAGACCCAGTACTTC CASSLVTGTGSQETQYF TRBD1 TRBJ2-5 17 once TRBV5-6
TGCGCCAGCAGCTTGGCAGGGAACGTAGCCGAGCAGTACTTC CASSLAGNVAEQYF . TRBJ2-7 14 . TRBV5-1
TGTGCTAGTGGGCAGGGTGACACCATATATTTT CASGQGDTIYF . TRBJ1-3 11 . TRBV12-5
TGCGCCAGCAGAGGAGCGGGGGGCGGGCAGACCCAGTACTTC CASRGAGGGQTQYF TRBD2 TRBJ2-5 14 . TRBV10-2
TGTGCCAGCACCTCGGGACAAACTTATGGCTACACCTTC CASTSGQTYGYTF . TRBJ1-2 13 . TRBV7-8
TGTGCCAGCAGGGCAACAGGGGGCGCAGGAAACACCATATATTTT CASRATGGAGNTIYF TRBD1 TRBJ1-3 15 . TRBV7-6
TGCGCCAGCAGCCGGGGTAGCGGGATGAGCTACGAGCAGTACTTC CASSRGSGMSYEQYF TRBD2 TRBJ2-7 15 . TRBV4-3
TGCAGTGCTAGTAAGAGGGATGAAGCTTTCTTT CSASKRDEAFF . TRBJ1-1 11 few TRBV20-1
TGTGCCAGCAGCCTCGGACGGGGGGCGTTTGAGACCCAGTACTTC CASSLGRGAFETQYF . TRBJ2-5 15 . TRBV9
TGTGCCAGCAGCAAAGAATCCCTGCCGTGGCTAGCGGGAGGGAGAGAGACCCAGTACTTC CASSKESLPWLAGGRETQYF . TRBJ2-5 20 . TRBV21-1
TGCGCCAGCAGCTTGAGTCGCGGGGGCCGCTCCTACAATGAGCAGTTCTTC CASSLSRGGRSYNEQFF . TRBJ2-1 17 . TRBV5-1